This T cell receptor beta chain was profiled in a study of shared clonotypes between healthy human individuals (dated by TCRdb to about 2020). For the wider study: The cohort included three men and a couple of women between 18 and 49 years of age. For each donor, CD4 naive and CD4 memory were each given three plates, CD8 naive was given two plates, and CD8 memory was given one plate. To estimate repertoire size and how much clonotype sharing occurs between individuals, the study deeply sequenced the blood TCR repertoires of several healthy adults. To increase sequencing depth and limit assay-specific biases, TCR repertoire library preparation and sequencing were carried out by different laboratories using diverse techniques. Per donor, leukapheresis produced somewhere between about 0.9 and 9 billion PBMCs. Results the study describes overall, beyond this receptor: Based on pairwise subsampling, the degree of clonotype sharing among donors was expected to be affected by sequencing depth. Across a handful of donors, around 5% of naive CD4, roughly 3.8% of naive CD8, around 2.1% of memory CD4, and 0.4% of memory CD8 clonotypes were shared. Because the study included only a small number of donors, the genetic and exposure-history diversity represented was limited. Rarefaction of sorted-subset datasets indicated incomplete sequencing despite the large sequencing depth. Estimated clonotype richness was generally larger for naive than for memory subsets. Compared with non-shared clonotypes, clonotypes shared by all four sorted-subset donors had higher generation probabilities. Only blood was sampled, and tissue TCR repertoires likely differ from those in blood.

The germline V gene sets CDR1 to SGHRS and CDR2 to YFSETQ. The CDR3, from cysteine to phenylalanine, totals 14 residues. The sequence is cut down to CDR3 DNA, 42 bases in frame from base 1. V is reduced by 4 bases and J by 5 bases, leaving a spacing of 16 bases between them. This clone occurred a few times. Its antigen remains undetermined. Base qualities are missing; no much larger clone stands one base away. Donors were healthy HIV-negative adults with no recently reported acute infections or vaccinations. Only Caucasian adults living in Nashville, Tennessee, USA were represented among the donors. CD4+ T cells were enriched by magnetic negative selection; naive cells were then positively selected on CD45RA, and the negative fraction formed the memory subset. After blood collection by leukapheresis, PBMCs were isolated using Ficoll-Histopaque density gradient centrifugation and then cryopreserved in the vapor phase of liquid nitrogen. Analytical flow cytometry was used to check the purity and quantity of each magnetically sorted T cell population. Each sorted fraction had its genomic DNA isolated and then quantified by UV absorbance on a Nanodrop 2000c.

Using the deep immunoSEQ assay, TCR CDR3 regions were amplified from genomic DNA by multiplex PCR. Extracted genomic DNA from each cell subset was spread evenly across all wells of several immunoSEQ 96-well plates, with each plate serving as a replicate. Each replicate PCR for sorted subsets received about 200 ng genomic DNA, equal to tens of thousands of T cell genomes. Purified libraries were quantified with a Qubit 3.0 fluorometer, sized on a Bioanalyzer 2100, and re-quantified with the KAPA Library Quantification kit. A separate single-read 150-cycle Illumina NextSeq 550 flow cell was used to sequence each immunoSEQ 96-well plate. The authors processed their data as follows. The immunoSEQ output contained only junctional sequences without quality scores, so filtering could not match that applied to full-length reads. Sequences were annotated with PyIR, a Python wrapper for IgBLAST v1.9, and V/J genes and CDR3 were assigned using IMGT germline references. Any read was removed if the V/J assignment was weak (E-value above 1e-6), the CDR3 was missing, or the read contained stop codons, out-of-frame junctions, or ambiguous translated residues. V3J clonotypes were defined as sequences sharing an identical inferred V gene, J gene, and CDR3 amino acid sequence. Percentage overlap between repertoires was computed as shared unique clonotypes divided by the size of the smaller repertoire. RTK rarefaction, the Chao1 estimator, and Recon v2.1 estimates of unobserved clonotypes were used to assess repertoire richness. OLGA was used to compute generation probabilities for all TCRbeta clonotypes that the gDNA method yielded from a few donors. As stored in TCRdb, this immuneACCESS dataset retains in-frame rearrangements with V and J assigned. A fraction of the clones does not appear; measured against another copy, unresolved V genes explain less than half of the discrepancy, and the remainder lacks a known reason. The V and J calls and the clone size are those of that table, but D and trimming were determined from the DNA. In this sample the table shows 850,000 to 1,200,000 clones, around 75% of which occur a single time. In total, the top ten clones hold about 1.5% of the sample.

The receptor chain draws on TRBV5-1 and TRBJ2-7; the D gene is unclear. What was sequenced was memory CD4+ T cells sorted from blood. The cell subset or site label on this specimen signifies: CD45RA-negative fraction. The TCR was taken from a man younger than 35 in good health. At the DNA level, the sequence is TGCGCCAGCAGCCCCCTGACGGGTGGGGACGAGCAGTACTTC. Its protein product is CASSPLTGGDEQYF.